This T cell receptor beta chain was found in a study of T cell repertoires in cytomegalovirus infection. CDR3 length equals 12 residues. Trimming removed 2 bases at V and 6 bases at J, with 7 bases between. Germline CDR1 and CDR2: SNHLY and FYNNEI. In TCRdb, the reads were re-called with MiXCR into one record per CDR3 protein. The top ten hold roughly 13% of the sample, which has hundreds of thousands of distinct CDR3 sequences, 30% to 40% seen once. The chain links TRBV2 to TRBJ1-1; D is unresolved. What was sequenced was PBMCs. This TCR was recovered from a human donor in good health (CMV status not recorded). Some clones in this sample may be carry-over from other donors' samples. CDR3 loop: CASSEMVPEAFF. The CDR3 nucleotides are TGTGCCAGCAGTGAAATGGTCCCTGAAGCTTTCTTT.